This TCR beta chain was found in a study of blood T cell repertoires in COVID-19. Overall study: Collection of acute and convalescent COVID-19 samples took place in the United States, Italy and Spain.

The table came from immunoSEQ multiplex PCR; TCRdb's copy has only in-frame clones and leaves some out. The repertoire holds about 89,000 clones, with around 90% as singletons. V shed 7 bases, J shed 1 base, and the junction held 5 bases outside the gene matches. Looked up from germline, CDR1 is SGHRS and CDR2 is YFSETQ. The CDR3 has 14 residues. This clone was detected only once. The sequenced sample consisted of peripheral blood. The chain links TRBV5-1 to TRBJ1-1, with 9 bases identical to TRBD1. This receptor was taken from a male donor with acute or convalescent COVID-19. CDR3 protein: CASGRDRANTEAFF. In nucleotides, the CDR3 is TGCGCCAGCGGGAGGGACAGGGCGAACACTGAAGCTTTCTTT. The complete variable domain, with remaining parts taken from reference TRBV5-1 and TRBJ1-1, reads KAGVTQTPRYLIKTRGQQVTLSCSPISGHRSVSWYQQTPGQGLQFLFEYFSETQRNKGNFPGRFSGRQFSNSRSEMNVSTLELGDSALYLCASGRDRANTEAFFGQGTRLTVV.